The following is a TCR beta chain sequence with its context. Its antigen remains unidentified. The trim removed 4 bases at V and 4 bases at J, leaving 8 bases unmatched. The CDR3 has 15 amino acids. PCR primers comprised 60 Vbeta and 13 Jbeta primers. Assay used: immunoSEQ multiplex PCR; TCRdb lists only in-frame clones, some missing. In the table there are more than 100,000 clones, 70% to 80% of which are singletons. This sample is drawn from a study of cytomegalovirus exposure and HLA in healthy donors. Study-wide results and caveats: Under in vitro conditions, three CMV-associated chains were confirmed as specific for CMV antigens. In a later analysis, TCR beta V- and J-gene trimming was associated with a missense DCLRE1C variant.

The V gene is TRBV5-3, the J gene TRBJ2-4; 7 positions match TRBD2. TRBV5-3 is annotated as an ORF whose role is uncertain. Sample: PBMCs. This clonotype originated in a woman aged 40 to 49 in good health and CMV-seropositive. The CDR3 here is CARSRSTSEKNIQYF. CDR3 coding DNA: TGTGCCAGAAGCCGAAGTACTAGCGAGAAAAACATTCAGTACTTC.